Listed below are T cell receptor beta chains from one sample, sequenced in a study of identifying expanded T cells in peripheral blood. Some clones are missing from TCRdb's copy, which holds only in-frame ones; the method was immunoSEQ multiplex PCR. The table has tens of thousands of clones, around 90% seen once; the top ten hold approximately 5%. Input material: blood. The receptor source for this set is a person between 18 and 69 years old in good health. Each CDR3 is given with its conserved first and last residue. A D gene is named only where the DNA matches it firmly. Rows give clone size only sometimes, using once, few, many, or a class for an expanded clone.

>NA|TRBV10-3|NA|TRBJ2-7
TGTGCCATCAGTCCAAACTCCTACGAGCAGTACTTC
CAISPNSYEQYF
>TRBD1|TRBV2|NA|TRBJ1-3
TGTGCCAGCAGTGAAAGGGGACAGGGGGCGTCATCTGGAAACACCATATATTTT
CASSERGQGASSGNTIYF
>NA|TRBV14|NA|TRBJ2-5
TGTGCCAGCAGCCAAAAGGCCCTCCTCAGGGAGACCCAGTACTTC
CASSQKALLRETQYF
>NA|TRBV7-2|NA|TRBJ1-1
TGTGCCAGCACCGAAGTGGGGGGATCTGAAGCTTTCTTT
CASTEVGGSEAFF
>NA|TRBV18|NA|TRBJ1-2
TGTGCCAGCTCACCACCGTTCCCTGACAGAGGAACGTTATATGGCTACACCTTC
CASSPPFPDRGTLYGYTF
>TRBD2|TRBV9|NA|TRBJ2-5
TGTGCCAGCAGCGTAGCGGCTAGCGGGGGGGAGACCCAGTACTTC
CASSVAASGGETQYF
>TRBD1|TRBV2|NA|TRBJ2-7
TGTGCCAGCAAGGAAGGGACAGGGCTCTACTACGAGCAGTACTTC
CASKEGTGLYYEQYF
>NA|TRBV6-1|NA|TRBJ1-2
TGTGCCAGCAGTGTCAACAGGGTTCAAGACTATGGCTACACCTTC
CASSVNRVQDYGYTF
>NA|TRBV14|NA|TRBJ2-4
TGTGCCAGCAGCCAAGGGATGAGGATTTCAGCAGCCAAAAACATTCAGTACTTC
CASSQGMRISAAKNIQYF
>NA|TRBV4-1|once|TRBJ1-1
TGCGCCAGCAGCCAAGATCGTGTCAGGGGATGGACTGAAGCTTTCTTT
CASSQDRVRGWTEAFF
>NA|TRBV6-1|NA|TRBJ2-2
TGTGCCAGCACTGAAGCGGCCCGGGGGCGACTGGCCACCGGGGAGCTGTTTTTT
CASTEAARGRLATGELFF
>NA|TRBV5-1|NA|TRBJ1-1
TGCGCCAGCAGCTTGGGACATACGAACACTGAAGCTTTCTTT
CASSLGHTNTEAFF